A single T cell receptor (beta chain) is shown here with its context. Some clones are missing from TCRdb's copy, which holds only in-frame ones; the method was immunoSEQ multiplex PCR. The data hold around 120,000 clones, with roughly 91% observed a single time. The sample comes from a study of control samples from healthy donors and cancer patients. CDR3 length equals 16 residues. Germline V gene data show CDR1 as SGDLS and CDR2 as YYNGEE. Trimming cost V 2 bases and J 0 bases, with 14 bases left between them. Sequenced material: PBMCs. This TCR was recovered from a man in his fifties or sixties with head and neck cancer. This chain connects TRBV9 to TRBJ1-1; tentatively, D is TRBD1 (6 bases). The CDR3 coding sequence is TGTGCCAGCAGCGTCCTTGGACAGTCCATGAACACTGAAGCTTTCTTT. Translation gives CASSVLGQSMNTEAFF. The whole variable domain, remainder taken from reference TRBV9 and TRBJ1-1, is DSGVTQTPKHLITATGQRVTLRCSPRSGDLSVYWYQQSLDQGLQFLIQYYNGEERAKGNILERFSAQQFPDLHSELNLSSLELGDSALYFCASSVLGQSMNTEAFFGQGTRLTVV.